The 16 T cell receptor beta chains given below trace back to one sample, sequenced in a study of CD4 T cells in relation to SARS-CoV-2 and coronaviruses. Produced via immunoSEQ multiplex PCR; TCRdb's table is partial and in-frame only. The top ten clones hold around a fifth of a sample with tens of thousands of clones, around 78% of them seen once. What these receptors recognize is not known. Unexposed donor CD4+ T cells date from about 2011-2018, before the COVID-19 pandemic. Isolation of CD4+ T cells took place after roughly nine days in culture. The material sequenced was CD4+ T cells from PBMCs, cultured in vitro. These receptors were taken from a human donor in good health.

This clone was observed a handful of times. The CDR3 region has the DNA TGTGCCAGCAGCTTATCAGGGGCGGGCTACGAGCAGTACTTC. Amino acids: CASSLSGAGYEQYF. The chain is built from TRBV7-2 and TRBJ2-7, with a tentative D call TRBD1 (6 bases). The CDR3 consists of 14 residues. V lost 2 bases and J lost 3, with 11 bases in between. CDR1 SGHTA and CDR2 FQGNSA come from the germline V gene. The full variable domain, completed using reference TRBV7-2 and TRBJ2-7, is GAGVSQSPSNKVTEKGKDVELRCDPISGHTALYWYRQSLGQGLEFLIYFQGNSAPDKSGLPSDRFSAERTGGSVSTLTIQRTQQEDSAVYLCASSLSGAGYEQYFGPGTRLTVT.

The V call is TRBV7-9, the J call TRBJ2-7, with a weak D call TRBD2 (5 bases). This CDR3 has 16 residues. The V gene lost 5 bases and the J gene lost 6 bases, with 23 bases spanning the gap. Germline-derived CDR1 and CDR2 are SEHNR and FQNEAQ (reference sequence). CDR3 sequence (DNA): TGTGCCAGCAGCCCCGACGCGGTATTGAGGGATTCCGAGCAGTACTTC. Amino acid sequence: CASSPDAVLRDSEQYF. The full variable domain, its missing parts supplied by reference TRBV7-9 and TRBJ2-7, is DTGVSQNPRHKITKRGQNVTFRCDPISEHNRLYWYRQTLGQGPEFLTYFQNEAQLEKSRLLSDRFSAERPKGSFSTLEIQRTEQGDSAMYLCASSPDAVLRDSEQYFGPGTRLTVT.

CDR3 region: CAISESKANYGYTF. The CDR3 region has the DNA TGTGCCATCAGTGAGTCGAAAGCTAACTATGGCTACACCTTC. The rearrangement uses TRBV10-3 and TRBJ1-2; no definite D call. V lost 0 bases, J lost 0 bases, and 5 bases lay in between. Germline values: CDR1 ENHRY, CDR2 SYGVKD. This CDR3 is 14 amino acids long.

The chain uses TRBV6-6 and TRBJ2-1; D unclear. Per germline, CDR1 MNHNY and CDR2 SVGAGI (reference sequence). Deletions cut 5 bases from V and 7 bases from J, with 9 bases between. The CDR3 runs to 12 residues. CDR3: CASSPLGNEQFF. CDR3 DNA sequence: TGTGCCAGCAGTCCACTCGGAAATGAGCAGTTCTTC.

This clone has just one count. The chain combines TRBV11-2 with TRBJ1-3; D is unresolved. V was clipped by 4 bases and J by 0 bases, with 13 bases between them. The CDR3 runs to 16 residues. Germline V gene lookup returns CDR1 SGHAT and CDR2 FQNNGV. In DNA form, the CDR3 reads TGTGCCAGCAGCTCCCGCCCCCCGAGCTCTGGAAACACCATATATTTT. Translation: CASSSRPPSSGNTIYF.

The genes are TRBV7-2 and TRBJ1-2; D call uncertain. In germline, CDR1 is SGHTA, CDR2 FQGNSA. The CDR3 runs 14 residues. The V end lost 5 bases, the J end lost 2 bases, and 12 bases lay between the germline ends. This CDR3 is CASSPRTVNYGYTF. The CDR3 DNA is TGTGCCAGCAGCCCGCGGACGGTGAACTATGGCTACACCTTC.

This clone came up a few times. This chain uses TRBV5-4 with TRBJ2-1, with D perhaps being TRBD1 or TRBD2 (7 bases each). Trimming stripped 4 bases from V and 8 bases from J, with 22 bases between. The CDR3 is made up of 16 amino acids. CDR1 is SGHNT and CDR2 is YYREEE in the germline V gene (reference sequence). The CDR3 DNA is TGTGCCAGCAGCCGTACAGGGGAGGGTGGCAAACATGAGCAGTTCTTC. Amino acids: CASSRTGEGGKHEQFF.

The chain combines TRBV19 with TRBJ1-2, with TRBD1 identical over 8 bases. The CDR3 has 13 residues. Germline V lookup: CDR1 LNHDA, CDR2 SQIVND (reference sequence). Trimming at V came to 7 bases and at J to 4 bases, leaving 5 bases not matched to a gene. CDR3 coding DNA: TGTGCCAGTACCTATGACAGGGGCTATGGCTACACCTTC. Translated: CASTYDRGYGYTF.

The chain carries TRBV3-1 (or the pseudogene TRBV3-2) and TRBJ2-1, with TRBD2 matching over 11 bases. The CDR3 runs to 17 residues. Looked up from germline, CDR1 is LGHDT and CDR2 is YNNKEL (reference sequence). V gave up 4 bases and J gave up 0 bases; unmatched junction bases: 5. CDR3 DNA sequence: TGTGCCAGCAGCCGGAGACTAGCGGGGAGCTCCTACAATGAGCAGTTCTTC. Its translation: CASSRRLAGSSYNEQFF.

The V and J genes are TRBV18 and TRBJ2-3; D is possibly TRBD1 (6 bases). CDR1 and CDR2 (germline): KGHSH, LQKENI. CDR3 length: 16 residues. V dropped 3 bases and J dropped 5 bases, with 18 bases sitting between them. CDR3 region: CASSPKMNRAGDTQYF. CDR3 nucleotide sequence: TGTGCCAGCTCACCGAAGATGAACAGGGCAGGAGATACGCAGTATTTT. The full variable domain, completed using reference TRBV18 and TRBJ2-3, is NAGVMQNPRHLVRRRGQEARLRCSPMKGHSHVYWYRQLPEEGLKFMVYLQKENIIDESGMPKERFSAEFPKEGPSILRIQQVVRGDSAAYFCASSPKMNRAGDTQYFGPGTRLTVL.

The chain uses TRBV9 and TRBJ2-1; tentative D call: TRBD2 (5 bases). The CDR3 sequence is 14 residues long. From germline, CDR1 is SGDLS and CDR2 YYNGEE. V lost 0 bases and J lost 8, with 12 bases in between. The CDR3 here is CASSVVGEAHEQFF. DNA of the CDR3: TGTGCCAGCAGCGTAGTGGGAGAGGCTCATGAGCAGTTCTTC.

This clone showed up just once. The J gene is TRBJ2-3, the V gene TRBV6-1, with 9 nucleotides matching TRBD2. CDR1 is MNHNS and CDR2 is SASEGT in the germline V gene. The junction had 0 bases not matched to a gene; V was cut back by 3 bases and J by 2 bases. CDR3 length: 14 residues. In nucleotides, the CDR3 is TGTGCCAGCAGTGAGGGACTAGCCACAGATACGCAGTATTTT. The encoded protein is CASSEGLATDTQYF.

The genes are TRBV5-1 and TRBJ2-3, with TRBD2 matching over 10 bases. The junction had 7 bases not matched to a gene; V was cut back by 0 bases and J by 6 bases. Germline CDR1 is SGHRS and CDR2 is YFSETQ. The CDR3 loop spans 16 amino acids. CDR3 loop: CASSLEASGSGDTQYF. The CDR3 DNA follows: TGCGCCAGCAGCTTGGAGGCTAGCGGGAGTGGCGATACGCAGTATTTT.

This clone was counted only a few times. The J gene is TRBJ1-3, the V gene TRBV27; maybe TRBD1 (5 bases). Trimming took off 5 bases at V and 0 bases at J, with 17 bases between the two ends. Germline CDR1 and CDR2: MNHEY and SMNVEV (reference sequence). The CDR3 consists of 17 residues. CDR3 in DNA: TGTGCCAGCAGTCCAAGGAGATGGGGGGGCTCTGGAAACACCATATATTTT. Translation: CASSPRRWGGSGNTIYF.

Here the CDR3 reads CASTPGRAAYNEQFF. In nucleotides, the CDR3 is TGTGCCAGCACCCCGGGACGCGCGGCCTACAATGAGCAGTTCTTC. The rearrangement uses TRBV6-5 and TRBJ2-1; D possibly uses TRBD1 or TRBD2 (5 bases each). This CDR3 is 15 amino acids long. Germline V lookup: CDR1 MNHEY, CDR2 SVGAGI. The germline V and J ends were trimmed by 7 bases and 2 bases, with 15 bases remaining between them.

This clone was recorded a few times. The chain recombines TRBV9 with TRBJ2-1; D not certain. Per germline, CDR1 SGDLS and CDR2 YYNGEE. V was trimmed by 6 bases and J by 6 bases, leaving 13 bases between them. The CDR3 has 13 amino acids. The CDR3 DNA follows: TGTGCCAGCACCCGGGTGTTGGGCAATGAGCAGTTCTTC. Its translation: CASTRVLGNEQFF.